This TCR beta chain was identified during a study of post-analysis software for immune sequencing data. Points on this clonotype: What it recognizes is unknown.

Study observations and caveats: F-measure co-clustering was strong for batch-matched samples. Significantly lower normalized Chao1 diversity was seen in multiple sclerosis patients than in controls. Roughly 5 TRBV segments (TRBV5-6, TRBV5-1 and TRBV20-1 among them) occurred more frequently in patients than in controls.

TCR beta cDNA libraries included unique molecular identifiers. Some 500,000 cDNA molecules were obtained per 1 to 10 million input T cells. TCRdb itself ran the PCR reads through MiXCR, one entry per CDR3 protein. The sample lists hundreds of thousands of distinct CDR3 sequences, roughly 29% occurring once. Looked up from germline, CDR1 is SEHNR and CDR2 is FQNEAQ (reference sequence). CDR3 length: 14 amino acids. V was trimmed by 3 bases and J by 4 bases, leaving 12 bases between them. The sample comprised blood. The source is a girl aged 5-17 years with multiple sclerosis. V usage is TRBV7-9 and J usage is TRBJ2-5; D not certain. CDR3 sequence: CASSFEISGETQYF. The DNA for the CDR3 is TGTGCCAGCAGCTTTGAAATCTCGGGAGAGACCCAGTACTTC. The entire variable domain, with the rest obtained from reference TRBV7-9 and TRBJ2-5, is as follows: DTGVSQNPRHKITKRGQNVTFRCDPISEHNRLYWYRQTLGQGPEFLTYFQNEAQLEKSRLLSDRFSAERPKGSFSTLEIQRTEQGDSAMYLCASSFEISGETQYFGPGTRLLVL.